This T cell receptor (beta chain) was sequenced during a study of blood T cell repertoires in COVID-19. The overall study: PBMCs, B-cell-depleted T cells, or T cells provided the cDNA or gDNA that made up the material.

Adults between about 18 and 95 years of age took part from 24 US areas. Each participant's cohort was designated according to participant-reported clinical history. This CDR3 region has 13 residues. Germline loops: CDR1 SQVTM, CDR2 ANQGSEA. J was trimmed by 5 bases and V by 3 bases; bases with no gene match: 7. Profiling relied on immunoSEQ multiplex PCR, and the TCRdb table lists in-frame clones only, not all of them. Seen here are under 200,000 clones, around 85% observed once, and the top ten hold about 5.7%. The TCR comes from a woman in her 40s with acute COVID-19. V gene TRBV29-1 combines with J gene TRBJ2-7; TRBD2 aligns across 7 bases. Source material: PBMCs or T cells enriched from blood (not recorded which). CDR3 DNA: TGCAGCGTTGAGACCAGCGGGACGAACGAGCAGTACTTC. This sequence encodes CSVETSGTNEQYF.